This is a list of T cell receptor beta chains from one sample in a study of OX40 agonist ivuxolimab in advanced cancers. TCRdb's table, derived via immunoSEQ multiplex PCR, lists solely in-frame clones and lacks some. The sample contains tens of thousands of clones, 85% to 90% of which appear only once. Sample: CD4+ or CD8+ T cells sorted from blood, taken in a trial of the OX40 agonist ivuxolimab. These receptors were taken from an adult with an advanced solid tumor such as melanoma, head and neck, liver or kidney cancer. CDR3s include the opening cysteine and the closing phenylalanine or tryptophan. The D gene is left open where the match is weak. Not all rows give a size; the values are once, few, many and, for expanded clones, a class.

abundance: NA
d_gene: NA
v_gene: TRBV7-3
j_gene: TRBJ2-2
CDR3aa: CASSLGLISGELFF
CDR3nt: TGTGCCAGCAGCTTAGGACTCATAAGCGGGGAGCTGTTTTTT

abundance: NA
d_gene: NA
v_gene: TRBV5-5
j_gene: TRBJ2-5
CDR3aa: CASSFLPSAGETQYF
CDR3nt: TGTGCCAGCAGCTTCCTACCTAGCGCCGGAGAGACCCAGTACTTC

abundance: NA
d_gene: TRBD2
v_gene: TRBV6-4
j_gene: TRBJ2-1
CDR3aa: CASSPLAGGENPSYNEQFF
CDR3nt: TGTGCCAGCAGTCCGCTAGCGGGGGGCGAGAATCCCTCCTACAATGAGCAGTTCTTC

abundance: NA
d_gene: TRBD2
v_gene: TRBV7-2
j_gene: TRBJ2-1
CDR3aa: CASAVNRGGPYNEQFF
CDR3nt: TGTGCCAGCGCAGTAAACCGGGGGGGTCCCTACAATGAGCAGTTCTTC

abundance: NA
d_gene: TRBD2
v_gene: TRBV7-8
j_gene: TRBJ2-7
CDR3aa: CASSPWTSGGPYEQYF
CDR3nt: TGTGCCAGCAGCCCCTGGACTAGCGGGGGGCCCTACGAGCAGTACTTC

abundance: NA
d_gene: NA
v_gene: TRBV13
j_gene: TRBJ2-3
CDR3aa: CASSLHRDSRDTQYF
CDR3nt: TGTGCCAGCAGCTTACACCGGGACTCGAGGGATACGCAGTATTTT

abundance: NA
d_gene: NA
v_gene: TRBV7-6
j_gene: TRBJ1-2
CDR3aa: CASSDRSPAPGTHYTF
CDR3nt: TGTGCCAGCAGCGACCGATCACCTGCTCCGGGGACCCACTACACCTTC

abundance: NA
d_gene: NA
v_gene: TRBV15
j_gene: TRBJ2-1
CDR3aa: CATSRVGGAYNEQFF
CDR3nt: TGTGCCACCAGCAGAGTAGGGGGGGCGTACAATGAGCAGTTCTTC

abundance: few
d_gene: NA
v_gene: TRBV30
j_gene: TRBJ1-1
CDR3aa: CAWSDGSMNTEAFF
CDR3nt: TGTGCCTGGAGTGACGGCTCCATGAACACTGAAGCTTTCTTT

abundance: NA
d_gene: NA
v_gene: TRBV4-1
j_gene: TRBJ1-1
CDR3aa: CASRAQVNTEAFF
CDR3nt: TGCGCCAGCAGGGCGCAGGTGAACACTGAAGCTTTCTTT

abundance: once
d_gene: NA
v_gene: TRBV6-1
j_gene: TRBJ1-2
CDR3aa: CASSEVLRGYTF
CDR3nt: TGTGCCAGCAGTGAGGTATTAAGGGGCTACACCTTC

abundance: NA
d_gene: NA
v_gene: TRBV30
j_gene: TRBJ1-1
CDR3aa: CAWTRGTNTEAFF
CDR3nt: TGTGCCTGGACCCGGGGCACCAACACTGAAGCTTTCTTT

abundance: NA
d_gene: NA
v_gene: TRBV5-4
j_gene: TRBJ1-3
CDR3aa: CASSLERNPGNTIYF
CDR3nt: TGTGCCAGCAGCCTCGAGAGAAATCCTGGAAACACCATATATTTT

abundance: NA
d_gene: NA
v_gene: TRBV7-8
j_gene: TRBJ2-7
CDR3aa: CASSLPSSYEQYF
CDR3nt: TGTGCCAGCAGCTTACCAAGCTCCTACGAGCAGTACTTC

abundance: once
d_gene: NA
v_gene: TRBV19
j_gene: TRBJ1-2
CDR3aa: CASSSPWQGFYGYTF
CDR3nt: TGTGCCAGTAGTAGCCCCTGGCAGGGCTTCTATGGCTACACCTTC